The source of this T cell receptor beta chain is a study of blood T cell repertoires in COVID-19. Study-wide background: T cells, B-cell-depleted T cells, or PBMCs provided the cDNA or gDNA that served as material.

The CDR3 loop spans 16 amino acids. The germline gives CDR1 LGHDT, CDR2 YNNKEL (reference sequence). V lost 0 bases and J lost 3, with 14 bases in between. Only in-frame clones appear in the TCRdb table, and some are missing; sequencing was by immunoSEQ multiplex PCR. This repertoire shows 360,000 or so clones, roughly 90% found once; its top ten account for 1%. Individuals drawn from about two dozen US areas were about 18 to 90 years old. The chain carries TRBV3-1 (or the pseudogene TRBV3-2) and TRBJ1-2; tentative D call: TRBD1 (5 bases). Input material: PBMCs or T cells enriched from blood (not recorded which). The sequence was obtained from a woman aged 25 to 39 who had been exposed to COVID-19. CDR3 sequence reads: CASSQEPGRGDYGYTF. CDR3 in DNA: TGTGCCAGCAGCCAAGAGCCGGGGAGGGGTGACTATGGCTACACCTTC.